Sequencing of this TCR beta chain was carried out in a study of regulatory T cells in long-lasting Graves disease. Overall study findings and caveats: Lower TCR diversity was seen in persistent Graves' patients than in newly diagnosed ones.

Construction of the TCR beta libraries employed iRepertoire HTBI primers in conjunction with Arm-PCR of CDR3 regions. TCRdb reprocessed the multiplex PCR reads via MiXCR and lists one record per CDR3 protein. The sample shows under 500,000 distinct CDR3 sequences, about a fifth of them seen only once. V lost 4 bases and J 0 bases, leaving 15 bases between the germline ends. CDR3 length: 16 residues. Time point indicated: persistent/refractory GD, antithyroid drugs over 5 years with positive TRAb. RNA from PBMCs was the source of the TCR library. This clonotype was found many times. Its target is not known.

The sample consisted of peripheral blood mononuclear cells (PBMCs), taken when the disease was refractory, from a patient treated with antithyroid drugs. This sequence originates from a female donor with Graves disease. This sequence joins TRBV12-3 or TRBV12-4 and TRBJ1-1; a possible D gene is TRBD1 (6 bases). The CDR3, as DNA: TGTGCCAGCAGTTCACGTACTACAGGGATGAACACTGAAGCTTTCTTT. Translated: CASSSRTTGMNTEAFF.